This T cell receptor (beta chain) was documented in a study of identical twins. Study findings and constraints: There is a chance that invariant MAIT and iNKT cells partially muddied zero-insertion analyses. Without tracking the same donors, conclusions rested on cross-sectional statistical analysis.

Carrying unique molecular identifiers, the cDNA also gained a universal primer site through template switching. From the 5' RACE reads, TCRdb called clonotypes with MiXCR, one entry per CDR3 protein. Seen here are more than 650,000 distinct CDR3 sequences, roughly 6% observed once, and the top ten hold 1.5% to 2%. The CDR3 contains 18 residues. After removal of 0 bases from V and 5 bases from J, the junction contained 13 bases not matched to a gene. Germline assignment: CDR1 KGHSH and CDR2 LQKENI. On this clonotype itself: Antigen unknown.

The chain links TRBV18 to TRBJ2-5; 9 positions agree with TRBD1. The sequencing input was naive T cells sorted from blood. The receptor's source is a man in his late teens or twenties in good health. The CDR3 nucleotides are TGTGCCAGCTCACCACCTATCGTATTTGGGACAGGGATGGAGACCCAGTACTTC. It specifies CASSPPIVFGTGMETQYF.